The 22 T cell receptor beta chains below all came from one sample that was sequenced in a study of CXCR3-negative and CXCR3-positive naive CD8 T cells. With UMI labels, 5' RACE was used to prepare the TRB cDNA libraries. TCRdb processed the 5' RACE reads again and assigns one entry to each CDR3 protein, with no DNA. This sample's clone table lists over 20,000 distinct CDR3 sequences. Source material: memory CD8+ T cells from blood. The receptors were sampled from a human donor in good health. Some clones in this sample may be carry-over from other donors' samples.

The rearrangement links TRBV7-3 to TRBJ2-7; absent DNA, TCRdb's TRBD1 call cannot be checked. The CDR3 contains 17 residues. Germline CDR1 is SGHTA and CDR2 is FQGTGA. The CDR3: CASSLDPPGTSSDEQYF.

The rearrangement uses TRBV6-2 or TRBV6-3 and TRBJ2-4; the D call from TCRdb, TRBD2, cannot be confirmed without DNA. Germline assignment: CDR1 MNHEY and CDR2 SVGEGT. CDR3 length equals 14 residues. The CDR3 sequence: CASSPSEGQNIQYF.

The chain joins TRBV6-2 or TRBV6-3 to TRBJ2-1; TCRdb proposes TRBD1, but this gene call is untestable without DNA. Germline assignment: CDR1 MNHEY and CDR2 SVGEGT. This CDR3 spans 19 amino acids. The CDR3 region is CASSPPSGRGGNQHNEQFF.

This chain's CDR3 is CASSTDIDNLDTGELFF. The J gene is TRBJ2-2, the V gene TRBV9; the TCRdb D gene call, TRBD1, has no DNA to confirm it. This CDR3 has 17 residues. Germline V lookup: CDR1 SGDLS, CDR2 YYNGEE.

The rearrangement joins TRBV20-1 to TRBJ2-7; TCRdb indicates TRBD2, and absent DNA this call remains unverified. The CDR3 sequence is 13 residues long. CDR1 is DFQATT and CDR2 is SNEGSKA in the germline V gene (reference sequence). The CDR3 reads CSARNRENYEQYF.

The V gene is TRBV6-6, the J gene TRBJ2-5; the D call of TRBD1 rests on TCRdb alone, since no DNA is present to check it. The CDR3 is 16 residues long. The germline V gene encodes CDR1 MNHNY and CDR2 SVGAGI (reference sequence). The CDR3 spells CASSSSQGNPQETQYF.

V and J are TRBV12-3 or TRBV12-4 and TRBJ2-1. This CDR3 has 15 residues. The CDR3 loop reads CASSFIIGSYNEQFF.

The chain employs TRBV7-3 and TRBJ2-1; the D call from TCRdb, TRBD1, cannot be confirmed without DNA. This CDR3 has 15 residues. Looked up from germline, CDR1 is SGHTA and CDR2 is FQGTGA. CDR3 protein: CASSLEGGPANEQFF.

The CDR3 sequence: CASRTGQGFTGELFF. This chain joins TRBV6-5 and TRBJ2-2; TCRdb picks TRBD1, but there is no DNA to check that call. Germline V CDR1 and CDR2: MNHEY, SVGAGI. CDR3 length: 15 residues.

The genes are TRBV7-3 and TRBJ2-3; TCRdb outputs TRBD1, but without DNA this stays unchecked. Per the germline V gene, CDR1 is SGHTA and CDR2 is FQGTGA. The CDR3 sequence is 15 residues long. CDR3: CASSPGQLSTDTQYF.

This rearrangement joins TRBV4-2 to TRBJ2-6. CDR1 and CDR2 (germline): LGHNA, YNFKEQ. This CDR3 region has 15 residues. The CDR3 sequence is CASSQDPSGANVLTF.

This sequence joins TRBV7-9 and TRBJ2-5. This CDR3 has 13 amino acids. In germline, CDR1 is SEHNR, CDR2 FQNEAQ (reference sequence). CDR3 in amino acids: CASSLADQETQYF.

The chain links TRBV29-1 to TRBJ2-3; TCRdb calls TRBD1, which cannot be checked without DNA. The CDR3 has 12 residues. CDR1 and CDR2 from the germline V gene are SQVTM and ANQGSEA. CDR3 sequence: CSVDTTGLTQYF.

The chain joins TRBV15 to TRBJ1-4; TCRdb reports TRBD1, a call that lacks DNA to check it against. The CDR3 totals 16 residues. Germline V gene sequence: CDR1 LNHNV, CDR2 YYDKDF (reference sequence). This chain's CDR3 is CATSTDRTGANEKLFF.

This chain uses TRBV6-4 with TRBJ2-3; TCRdb's D gene call, TRBD2, goes unchecked for lack of DNA. This CDR3 region has 14 residues. Looked up from germline, CDR1 is MRHNA and CDR2 is SNTAGT. This CDR3 reads CASSPSGATDTQYF.

V gene TRBV12-3 or TRBV12-4 combines with J gene TRBJ2-7; the TCRdb D gene call, TRBD2, has no DNA to confirm it. The CDR3 runs to 13 residues. CDR3 region: CASSVGLLYEQYF.

This chain uses TRBV9 with TRBJ2-7; TCRdb names TRBD1, which stays unverified in the absence of DNA. Germline lookup yields CDR1 SGDLS and CDR2 YYNGEE. The CDR3 length is 14 residues. The CDR3 protein is CASSVGQGTYEQYF.

The chain employs TRBV21-1 and TRBJ2-2; the D call of TRBD1 rests on TCRdb alone, since no DNA is present to check it. TRBV21-1 is a pseudogene segment. The length of the CDR3 is 15 residues. The CDR3 protein is CASSTTTGSTGELFF.

The chain has TRBV25-1 and TRBJ2-3; with no DNA, the TCRdb D assignment of TRBD1 cannot be verified. The CDR3 extends over 18 amino acids. Germline CDR1 is MGHDK and CDR2 is SYGVNS. The CDR3 loop is CASSEFTNRETGTDTQYF.

This sequence joins TRBV7-2 and TRBJ2-2. The CDR3 has 13 residues. Germline V gene sequence: CDR1 SGHTA, CDR2 FQGNSA. The CDR3 here is CASSTHPTGELFF.

This rearrangement joins TRBV20-1 to TRBJ2-1. Germline assignment: CDR1 DFQATT and CDR2 SNEGSKA (reference sequence). The CDR3 extends over 17 amino acids. The CDR3 here is CSARDTLAGITYNEQFF.

The gene calls are TRBV20-1 and TRBJ1-1. The CDR3 loop spans 13 amino acids. Per the germline V gene, CDR1 is DFQATT and CDR2 is SNEGSKA (reference sequence). The CDR3 loop is CSAPSEMNTEAFF.